These 15 T cell receptor beta chains share one sample of origin, sequenced in a study of response to subunit inactivated influenza vaccine. TCRdb re-called the RT-PCR reads with MiXCR, one entry per CDR3 protein. The sample includes some 500,000 distinct CDR3 sequences, approximately 15% of them seen just once. The source was CD4+ T cells sorted from PBMCs, collected around 25 months after vaccination. The receptors were gathered from a man between 50 and 70 years old who received an inactivated influenza vaccine.

This clonotype was counted only a few times. The gene calls are TRBV6-1 and TRBJ2-1; 7 bases align to TRBD1. V shed 4 bases and J 3 bases; nucleotides not matched to a gene: 3. The CDR3 covers 14 residues. In germline, CDR1 is MNHNS, CDR2 SASEGT. The CDR3 coding sequence is TGTGCCAGCAGTGGGGACAGTCGCTACAATGAGCAGTTCTTC. Translating gives CASSGDSRYNEQFF.

This clonotype was found a few times. The chain carries TRBV18 and TRBJ2-1, with TRBD1 matching 8 bases. Germline V gene lookup returns CDR1 KGHSH and CDR2 LQKENI. Trimming took 0 bases from V and 10 from J; bases not matched to a gene: 8. The length of the CDR3 is 15 residues. The CDR3 sequence is CASSPPSRQGQEQFF. For the CDR3, the DNA is TGTGCCAGCTCACCACCGTCGAGACAGGGGCAAGAGCAGTTCTTC.

The chain is built from TRBV28 and TRBJ2-3, with TRBD2 identical over 7 bases. Germline V CDR1 and CDR2: MDHEN, SYDVKM. Germline trimming cut 1 base from V and 6 bases from J; bases unmatched to any gene: 16. The CDR3 sequence is 18 residues long. The DNA of the CDR3 is TGTGCCAGCAGTTTATTGCAGCGGGGTCTCTCTAGATCGGATACGCAGTATTTT. Translating it yields CASSLLQRGLSRSDTQYF.

The chain combines TRBV12-3 or TRBV12-4 with TRBJ2-2; TRBD2 matches 7 bases. CDR3 length: 15 residues. V dropped 7 bases and J dropped 6; count of bases not matched to a gene: 11. CDR3 in DNA: TGTGCCAGCAACCTGAGACGGGCGGGGGCCGGGGAGCTGTTTTTT. This encodes CASNLRRAGAGELFF.

This clonotype has only a few counts. This chain uses TRBV6-1 with TRBJ2-7, with D hard to call. This CDR3 contains 13 residues. V was cut by 4 bases and J by 5 bases, with 12 bases left in between. Per the germline V gene, CDR1 is MNHNS and CDR2 is SASEGT. CDR3 nucleotides: TGTGCCAGCAGTGTGACACGGTCCCACGAGCAGTACTTC. This encodes CASSVTRSHEQYF.

The rearrangement uses TRBV5-1 and TRBJ2-1, with 10 bases fitting TRBD2. The CDR3 loop spans 16 amino acids. V trimming: 4 bases; J trimming: 5 bases; junction bases outside the gene matches: 9. Germline CDR1 reads SGHRS; CDR2 reads YFSETQ. The CDR3 sequence: CASSRELAGIDNEQFF. CDR3 bases: TGCGCCAGCAGCAGGGAACTAGCGGGAATTGACAATGAGCAGTTCTTC. Supplemented by reference TRBV5-1 and TRBJ2-1, the full variable domain reads KAGVTQTPRYLIKTRGQQVTLSCSPISGHRSVSWYQQTPGQGLQFLFEYFSETQRNKGNFPGRFSGRQFSNSRSEMNVSTLELGDSALYLCASSRELAGIDNEQFFGPGTRLTVL.

The chain employs TRBV3-1 and TRBJ1-2; perhaps TRBD1 as D (5 bases). Germline lookup yields CDR1 LGHDT and CDR2 YNNKEL (reference sequence). V shed 0 bases and J shed 2 bases, with 7 bases lying between them. This CDR3 region has 14 residues. In DNA form, the CDR3 reads TGTGCCAGCAGCCAAGAATGGGGGAACTATGGCTACACCTTC. This translates into CASSQEWGNYGYTF.

V gene TRBV20-1 combines with J gene TRBJ1-3; D unresolved. Germline CDR1 DFQATT, CDR2 SNEGSKA (reference sequence). CDR3 length equals 15 residues. The V end was cut by 5 bases, the J end by 10 bases, with 24 bases between. The CDR3 DNA follows: TGCAGTGCTGTGCCTGGAAGGAGTGCCAGGAGTACCATATATTTT. Residues: CSAVPGRSARSTIYF.

This clonotype was seen only a few times. The V call is TRBV12-3 or TRBV12-4, the J call TRBJ1-5; 7 bases fit TRBD1. The CDR3 length is 14 residues. V was clipped by 7 bases and J by 7 bases; unmatched bases: 10. The CDR3 DNA reads TGTGCCAGCAACTTACAGGGGTCATGGCAGCCCCAGCATTTT. This codes for CASNLQGSWQPQHF.

This clonotype turned up a few times. This sequence joins TRBV10-3 and TRBJ2-2; D is possibly TRBD1 or TRBD2 (6 bases each). There are 13 residues in the CDR3. The germline V gene has CDR1 ENHRY and CDR2 SYGVKD. V lost 7 bases and J 13 bases, leaving 19 bases between the germline ends. The CDR3 region is CAINASRRGRLFF. The CDR3 region has the DNA TGTGCCATCAATGCTAGCCGACGGGGGCGGCTGTTTTTT.

This clonotype has a handful of counts. This chain joins TRBV29-1 and TRBJ1-4; tentatively, D is TRBD1 (5 bases). From germline, CDR1 is SQVTM and CDR2 ANQGSEA. The CDR3 length is 13 residues. The V end was cut by 5 bases, the J end by 3 bases, with 10 bases between. The CDR3 reads CSVRGKANEKLFF. The CDR3, as DNA: TGCAGCGTTCGGGGCAAGGCTAATGAAAAACTGTTTTTT.

This chain links TRBV27 with TRBJ2-1; 7 bases are a match to TRBD2. This CDR3 comprises 15 residues. Germline V CDR1 and CDR2: MNHEY, SMNVEV (reference sequence). The V gene end was trimmed by 4 bases and the J gene end by 0 bases; junction bases not matched to a gene: 3. The CDR3: CASSWRGSSYNEQFF. Written as DNA, the CDR3 is TGTGCCAGCAGTTGGCGGGGGAGCTCCTACAATGAGCAGTTCTTC.

This clonotype occurred once. This chain connects TRBV6-2 or TRBV6-3 to TRBJ2-1; the match to TRBD2 covers 7 bases. The CDR3 is 19 amino acids. The V and J ends lost 0 bases and 0 bases, in that order; junction bases with no gene match: 11. In germline, CDR1 is MNHEY, CDR2 SVGEGT. The CDR3 spells CASSYSILRAGSSYNEQFF. The CDR3 nucleotides are TGTGCCAGCAGTTACTCGATTTTGCGAGCGGGGAGCTCCTACAATGAGCAGTTCTTC.

This clonotype came up a few times. V gene TRBV9 combines with J gene TRBJ2-1; D gene uncertain. The CDR3 loop spans 13 amino acids. The V end lost 2 bases, the J end lost 8 bases, and 11 bases lay between the germline ends. CDR1 and CDR2 (germline): SGDLS, YYNGEE. In DNA form, the CDR3 reads TGTGCCAGCAGCGTCCGGCCCCAGTATGAGCAGTTCTTC. Amino acids: CASSVRPQYEQFF.

The chain is built from TRBV4-2 and TRBJ2-3, with 12 bases fitting TRBD1. The CDR3 is made up of 15 amino acids. V dropped 5 bases and J dropped 4; count of bases not matched to a gene: 4. From germline, CDR1 is LGHNA and CDR2 YNFKEQ. Here the CDR3 DNA reads TGTGCCAGCAGCGAGGGACAGGGGGCCGCAGATACGCAGTATTTT. It is translated as CASSEGQGAADTQYF.